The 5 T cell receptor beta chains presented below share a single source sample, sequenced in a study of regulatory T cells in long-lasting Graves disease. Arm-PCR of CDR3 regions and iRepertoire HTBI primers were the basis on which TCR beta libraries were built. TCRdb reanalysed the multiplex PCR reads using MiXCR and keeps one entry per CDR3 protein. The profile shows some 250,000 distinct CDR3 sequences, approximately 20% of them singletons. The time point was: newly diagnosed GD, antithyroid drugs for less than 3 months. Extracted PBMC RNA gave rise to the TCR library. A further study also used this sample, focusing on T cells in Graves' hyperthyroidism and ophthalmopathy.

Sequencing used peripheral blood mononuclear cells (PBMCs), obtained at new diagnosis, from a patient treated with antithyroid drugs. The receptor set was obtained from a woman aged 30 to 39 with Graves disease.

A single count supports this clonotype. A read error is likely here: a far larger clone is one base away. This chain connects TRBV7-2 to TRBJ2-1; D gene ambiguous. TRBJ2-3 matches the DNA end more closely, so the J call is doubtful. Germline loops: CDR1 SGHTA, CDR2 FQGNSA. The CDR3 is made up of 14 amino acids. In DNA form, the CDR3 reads TGTGCCAGCAGCTCCGAGGCTTCCACAGATGCGCAGTATTTT. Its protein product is CASSSEASTDAQYF.

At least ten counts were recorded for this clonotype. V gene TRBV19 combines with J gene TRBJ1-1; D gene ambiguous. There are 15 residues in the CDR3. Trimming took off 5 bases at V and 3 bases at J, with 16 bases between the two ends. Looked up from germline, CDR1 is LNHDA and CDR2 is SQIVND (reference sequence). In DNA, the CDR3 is TGTGCCAGTAGTGCCCTCAGTCGGCGGGACACTGAAGCTTTCTTT. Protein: CASSALSRRDTEAFF. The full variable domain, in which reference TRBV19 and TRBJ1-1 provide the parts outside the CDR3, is DGGITQSPKYLFRKEGQNVTLSCEQNLNHDAMYWYRQDPGQGLRLIYYSQIVNDFQKGDIAEGYSVSREKKESFPLTVTSAQKNPTAFYLCASSALSRRDTEAFFGQGTRLTVV.

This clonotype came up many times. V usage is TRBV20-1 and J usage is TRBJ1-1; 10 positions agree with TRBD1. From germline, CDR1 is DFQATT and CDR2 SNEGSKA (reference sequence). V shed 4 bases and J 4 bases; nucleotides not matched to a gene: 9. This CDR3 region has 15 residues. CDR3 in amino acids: CSATDRGRFGTEAFF. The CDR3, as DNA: TGCAGTGCTACCGACAGGGGGCGATTTGGCACTGAAGCTTTCTTT.

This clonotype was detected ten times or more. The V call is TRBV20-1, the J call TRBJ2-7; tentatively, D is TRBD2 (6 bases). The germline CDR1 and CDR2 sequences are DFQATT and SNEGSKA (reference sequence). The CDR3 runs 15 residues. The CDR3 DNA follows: TGCAGCGTGCTAGGTGATATACGGGGAGGCTACGAGCAGTACTTC. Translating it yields CSVLGDIRGGYEQYF.

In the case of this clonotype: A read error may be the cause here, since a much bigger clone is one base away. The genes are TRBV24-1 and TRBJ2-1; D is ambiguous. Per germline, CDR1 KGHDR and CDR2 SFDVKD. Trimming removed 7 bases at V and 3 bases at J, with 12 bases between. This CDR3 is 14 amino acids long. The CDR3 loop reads CATSPLGGYNEQFF. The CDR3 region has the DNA TGTGCCACCAGCCCACTCGGCGGCTACAATGAGCAGTTCTTC.